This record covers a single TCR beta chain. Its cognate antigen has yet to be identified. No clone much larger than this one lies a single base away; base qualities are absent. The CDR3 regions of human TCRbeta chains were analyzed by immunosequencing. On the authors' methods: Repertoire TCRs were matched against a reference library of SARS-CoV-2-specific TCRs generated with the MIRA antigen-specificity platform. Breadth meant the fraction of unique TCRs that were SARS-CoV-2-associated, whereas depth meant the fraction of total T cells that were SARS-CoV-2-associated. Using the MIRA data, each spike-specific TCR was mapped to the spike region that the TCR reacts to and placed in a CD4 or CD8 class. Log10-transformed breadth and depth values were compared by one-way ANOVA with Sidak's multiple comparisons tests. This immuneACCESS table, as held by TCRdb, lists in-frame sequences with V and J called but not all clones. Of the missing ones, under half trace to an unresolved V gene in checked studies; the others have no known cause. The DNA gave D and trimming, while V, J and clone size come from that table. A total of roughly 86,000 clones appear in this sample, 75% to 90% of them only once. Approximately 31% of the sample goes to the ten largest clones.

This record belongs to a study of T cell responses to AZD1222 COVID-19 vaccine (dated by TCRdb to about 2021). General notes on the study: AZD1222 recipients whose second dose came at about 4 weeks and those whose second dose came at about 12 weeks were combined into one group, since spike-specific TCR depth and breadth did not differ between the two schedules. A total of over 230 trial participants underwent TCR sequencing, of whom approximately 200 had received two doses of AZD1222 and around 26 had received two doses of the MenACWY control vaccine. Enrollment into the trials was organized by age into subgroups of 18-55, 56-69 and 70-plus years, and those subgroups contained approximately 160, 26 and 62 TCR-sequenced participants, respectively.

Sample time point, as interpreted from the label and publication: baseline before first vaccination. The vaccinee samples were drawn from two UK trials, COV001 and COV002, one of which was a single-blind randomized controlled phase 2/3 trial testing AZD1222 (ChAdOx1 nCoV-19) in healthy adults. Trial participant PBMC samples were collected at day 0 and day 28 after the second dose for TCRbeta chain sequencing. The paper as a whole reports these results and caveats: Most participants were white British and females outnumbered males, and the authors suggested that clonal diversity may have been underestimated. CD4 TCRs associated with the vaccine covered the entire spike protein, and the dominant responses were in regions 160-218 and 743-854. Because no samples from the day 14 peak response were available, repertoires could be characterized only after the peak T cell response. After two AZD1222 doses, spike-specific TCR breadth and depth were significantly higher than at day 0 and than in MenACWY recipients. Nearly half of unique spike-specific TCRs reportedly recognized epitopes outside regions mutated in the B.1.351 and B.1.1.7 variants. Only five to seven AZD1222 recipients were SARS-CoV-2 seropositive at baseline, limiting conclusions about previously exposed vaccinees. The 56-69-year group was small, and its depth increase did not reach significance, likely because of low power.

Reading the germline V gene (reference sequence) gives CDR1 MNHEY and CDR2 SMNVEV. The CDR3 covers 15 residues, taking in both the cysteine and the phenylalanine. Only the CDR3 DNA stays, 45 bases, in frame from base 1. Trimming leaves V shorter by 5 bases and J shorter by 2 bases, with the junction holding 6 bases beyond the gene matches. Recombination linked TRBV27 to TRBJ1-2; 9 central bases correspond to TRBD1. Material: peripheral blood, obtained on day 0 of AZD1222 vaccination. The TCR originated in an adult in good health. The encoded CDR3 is CASSLTGGANYGYTF. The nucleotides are TGTGCCAGCAGTCTTACAGGGGGCGCAAACTATGGCTACACCTTC.